The present TCR beta chain was sequenced within a study of cytomegalovirus exposure and HLA in healthy donors. General study findings and limits: A missense DCLRE1C variant was associated with V- and J-gene trimming of TCR beta chains in a later analysis, and an independent cohort replicated the association.

Healthy bone marrow donors formed the donor group. PCR involved 60 Vbeta and 13 Jbeta primers. Method: immunoSEQ multiplex PCR; TCRdb's copy keeps in-frame clones and lacks some. The table shows about 82,000 clones, with roughly 61% occurring only once. About this clone itself: The antigen remains undetermined.

The trim removed 6 bases at V and 6 bases at J, leaving 12 bases unmatched. The CDR3 consists of 15 residues. CDR1 and CDR2 (germline): SGHVS, FNYEAQ. This receptor was taken from a woman between 40 and 55 years old in good health and CMV-seropositive. The chain employs TRBV7-6 and TRBJ2-7; 9 bases are a match to TRBD2. Sequencing was performed on PBMCs. CDR3 region: CASSLLSGSSSEQYF. The CDR3, as DNA: TGTGCCAGCAGTTTACTTAGCGGGAGTTCGTCCGAGCAGTACTTC.